One sample yielded the 32 T cell receptor beta chains listed below, sequenced in a study of blood T cell repertoires in COVID-19. Repertoires were generated with immunoSEQ multiplex PCR, while TCRdb's copy carries only in-frame clones and drops some. There are approximately 240,000 clones in the sample; about 86% occur only once, and roughly 3% lies in the top ten. The sample taken for sequencing was peripheral blood. The receptors here all came from a woman aged 25 to 39 who had recovered from COVID-19.

This chain connects TRBV27 to TRBJ1-4; 7 bases are shared with TRBD1. Per germline, CDR1 MNHEY and CDR2 SMNVEV (reference sequence). The CDR3 loop spans 14 amino acids. Trimming at V came to 5 bases and at J to 4 bases, leaving 4 bases not matched to a gene. The CDR3 region is CASSTGTVNEKLFF. The CDR3 DNA is TGTGCCAGCAGTACTGGGACAGTTAATGAAAAACTGTTTTTT.

This clone was seen more than once but under ten times. The chain joins TRBV7-2 to TRBJ1-5; D is perhaps TRBD1 (5 bases). CDR1 is SGHTA and CDR2 is FQGNSA in the germline V gene. The CDR3 loop spans 16 amino acids. Trimming stripped 2 bases from V and 5 bases from J, with 16 bases between. The CDR3 reads CASSLMGGGVDQPQHF. CDR3 nucleotide sequence: TGTGCCAGCAGCTTAATGGGCGGAGGGGTGGATCAGCCCCAGCATTTT.

Note on this clone: The sample contains more than one DNA sequence encoding this CDR3. This chain links TRBV9 with TRBJ2-1; the match to TRBD2 covers 9 bases. This CDR3 comprises 16 residues. Germline V lookup: CDR1 SGDLS, CDR2 YYNGEE. Trimming took 0 bases from V and 4 from J; bases not matched to a gene: 5. This CDR3 is CASSVVGAGGYNEQFF. CDR3 sequence (DNA): TGTGCCAGCAGCGTAGTTGGCGCGGGAGGGTACAATGAGCAGTTCTTC.

The rearrangement joins TRBV2 to TRBJ2-2; D ambiguous. V shed 1 base and J shed 2 bases, with 8 bases lying between them. This CDR3 contains 15 residues. In germline, CDR1 is SNHLY, CDR2 FYNNEI. CDR3 residues: CASSEGSLNTGELFF. The CDR3 region has the DNA TGTGCCAGCAGTGAAGGTTCACTTAACACCGGGGAGCTGTTTTTT.

This clone has a handful of counts. The gene calls are TRBV5-1 and TRBJ1-3; 8 nucleotides agree with TRBD1. The CDR3 length is 16 residues. Germline CDR1 reads SGHRS; CDR2 reads YFSETQ. With 4 bases clipped from V and 0 bases from J, the junction kept 6 bases outside the gene matches. This CDR3 is CASSIGTGASGNTIYF. DNA for the CDR3: TGCGCCAGCAGCATCGGGACAGGTGCCTCTGGAAACACCATATATTTT. The full variable domain, with the rest looked up from reference TRBV5-1 and TRBJ1-3, is KAGVTQTPRYLIKTRGQQVTLSCSPISGHRSVSWYQQTPGQGLQFLFEYFSETQRNKGNFPGRFSGRQFSNSRSEMNVSTLELGDSALYLCASSIGTGASGNTIYFGEGSWLTVV.

This chain uses TRBV6-5 with TRBJ2-4; D gene unclear. CDR3 size: 13 residues. The germline V gene has CDR1 MNHEY and CDR2 SVGAGI. V was shortened by 7 bases and J by 0 bases, with 7 bases between the two germline ends. CDR3 region: CASNELAKNIQYF. In DNA form, the CDR3 reads TGTGCCAGCAACGAACTAGCCAAAAACATTCAGTACTTC.

This clone came up a few times. The V call is TRBV5-1, the J call TRBJ2-7; 8 bases line up with TRBD1. CDR1 is SGHRS and CDR2 is YFSETQ in the germline V gene. V was clipped by 2 bases and J by 1 base; unmatched bases: 5. The length of the CDR3 is 15 residues. Written as DNA, the CDR3 is TGCGCCAGCAGCTTCCGACAGGGGCGGTCCTACGAGCAGTACTTC. Translated, it gives CASSFRQGRSYEQYF.

The chain joins TRBV7-3 to TRBJ2-5; 9 bases match TRBD2. After removal of 1 base from V and 1 base from J, the junction contained 10 bases not matched to a gene. Germline V lookup: CDR1 SGHTA, CDR2 FQGTGA. CDR3 size: 18 residues. Here the CDR3 reads CASSLRGRLAGPQETQYF. In DNA form, the CDR3 reads TGTGCCAGCAGCTTAAGGGGGCGGCTAGCGGGGCCCCAAGAGACCCAGTACTTC. Filled out from reference TRBV7-3 and TRBJ2-5, the complete variable domain reads GAGVSQTPSNKVTEKGKYVELRCDPISGHTALYWYRQSLGQGPEFLIYFQGTGAADDSGLPNDRFFAVRPEGSVSTLKIQRTERGDSAVYLCASSLRGRLAGPQETQYFGPGTRLLVL.

V usage is TRBV4-1 and J usage is TRBJ2-4; D remains unclear. The CDR3 covers 15 residues. Deletions cut 3 bases from V and 4 bases from J, with 13 bases between. Germline CDR1 is MGHRA and CDR2 is YSYEKL. The CDR3 sequence: CASSQRFGEKNIQYF. DNA for the CDR3: TGCGCCAGCAGCCAGCGGTTCGGCGAGAAAAACATTCAGTACTTC.

The V call is TRBV7-6, the J call TRBJ1-5, with 9 bases lining up with TRBD1. With V trimmed by 4 bases and J by 13 bases, 14 bases remained unmatched. Per the germline V gene, CDR1 is SGHVS and CDR2 is FNYEAQ. The CDR3 has 15 residues. In DNA, the CDR3 is TGTGCCAGCAGCTGGGGGACAGGGCCATCAGCCCATCAGCATTTT. It specifies CASSWGTGPSAHQHF. Full variable domain (rest looked up from reference TRBV7-6 and TRBJ1-5): GAGVSQSPRYKVTKRGQDVALRCDPISGHVSLYWYRQALGQGPEFLTYFNYEAQQDKSGLPNDRFSAERPEGSISTLTIQRTEQRDSAMYRCASSWGTGPSAHQHFGDGTRLSIL.

The chain couples TRBV11-2 to TRBJ1-5; D is undetermined. The CDR3 sequence is 14 residues long. V lost 5 bases to trimming and J lost 9 bases, with 17 bases between them. Germline V gene data show CDR1 as SGHAT and CDR2 as FQNNGV. The CDR3 coding sequence is TGTGCCAGCAGCCCGATTAATAGCAATTGGCCCCAGCATTTT. Its protein is CASSPINSNWPQHF.

The CDR3 spells CASNRAGQETQYF. CDR3 sequence (DNA): TGTGCCAGCAACAGGGCAGGACAAGAGACCCAGTACTTC. The chain couples TRBV28 to TRBJ2-5; TRBD1 is a possible D gene (6 bases). V was shortened by 7 bases and J by 2 bases, with 11 bases between the two germline ends. The CDR3 has 13 amino acids. CDR1 MDHEN and CDR2 SYDVKM come from the germline V gene.

This sequence joins TRBV7-3 and TRBJ2-1; the D gene is possibly TRBD2 (9 bases). The CDR3 is 17 amino acids. The V and J ends lost 0 bases and 7 bases respectively, with 19 bases between them. The germline CDR1 and CDR2 sequences are SGHTA and FQGTGA. CDR3 residues: CASSLTRLAGQENEQFF. The CDR3 bases are TGTGCCAGCAGCTTAACGAGGCTAGCGGGACAGGAGAATGAGCAGTTCTTC. The full variable domain, in which reference TRBV7-3 and TRBJ2-1 provide the parts outside the CDR3, is GAGVSQTPSNKVTEKGKYVELRCDPISGHTALYWYRQSLGQGPEFLIYFQGTGAADDSGLPNDRFFAVRPEGSVSTLKIQRTERGDSAVYLCASSLTRLAGQENEQFFGPGTRLTVL.

Only one count was recorded for this clone. The chain links TRBV7-3 to TRBJ2-3, with a tentative D call TRBD2 (5 bases). CDR1 is SGHTA, CDR2 FQGTGA, per germline. This CDR3 is 15 amino acids long. V lost 4 bases to trimming and J lost 2 bases, with 13 bases between them. The CDR3: CASSSGPGDTDTQYF. The CDR3 DNA is TGTGCCAGCAGCTCCGGGCCCGGGGACACAGATACGCAGTATTTT.

The chain has TRBV9 and TRBJ2-5; TRBD2 matches at 7 bases. This CDR3 is built from 16 residues. V gave up 3 bases and J gave up 1 base; unmatched junction bases: 9. CDR1 and CDR2 (germline): SGDLS, YYNGEE. The DNA of the CDR3 is TGTGCCAGCAGCGCCCATCTAGCGGAGCTCCAAGAGACCCAGTACTTC. Its translation is CASSAHLAELQETQYF.

This clone was seen once. This rearrangement joins TRBV24-1 to TRBJ1-2; D unresolved. The length of the CDR3 is 12 residues. In germline, CDR1 is KGHDR, CDR2 SFDVKD. Between the trimmed V and J ends, which lost 2 bases and 6 bases, there was a span of 6 bases. The CDR3 loop reads CATSDSENGYTF. CDR3 bases: TGTGCCACCAGTGATTCGGAGAATGGCTACACCTTC.

This chain connects TRBV5-1 to TRBJ2-1; D is unresolved. This CDR3 contains 12 residues. Germline values: CDR1 SGHRS, CDR2 YFSETQ. V lost 4 bases and J lost 8, with 10 bases in between. This CDR3 is CASSIRGDEQFF. The CDR3 DNA follows: TGCGCCAGCAGCATCAGAGGAGATGAGCAGTTCTTC.

This chain links TRBV30 with TRBJ2-7; 9 nucleotides match TRBD1. The CDR3 is 14 residues long. Germline CDR1 reads GTSNPN; CDR2 reads SVGIG (reference sequence). V dropped 2 bases and J dropped 5; count of bases not matched to a gene: 7. CDR3 sequence: CAWSYGTGFHEQYF. The CDR3 region has the DNA TGTGCCTGGAGTTACGGGACAGGGTTCCACGAGCAGTACTTC.

The chain joins TRBV9 to TRBJ1-1, with TRBD1 identical over 9 bases. V gave up 3 bases and J gave up 11 bases; unmatched junction bases: 5. Germline V gives CDR1 SGDLS, CDR2 YYNGEE. The CDR3 runs to 12 residues. CDR3 DNA sequence: TGTGCCAGCAGCGATGGGACAGGGCAGGCTTTCTTT. Residues: CASSDGTGQAFF.

This chain joins TRBV5-4 and TRBJ2-7, with D maybe TRBD1 (6 bases). This CDR3 comprises 13 residues. The V end lost 6 bases, the J end lost 2 bases, and 12 bases lay between the germline ends. Germline V CDR1 and CDR2: SGHNT, YYREEE (reference sequence). In DNA, the CDR3 is TGTGCCAGCACGAAACAGGGCCCCTACGAGCAGTACTTC. Translated, it gives CASTKQGPYEQYF.

The rearrangement joins TRBV6-5 to TRBJ1-1, with TRBD1 matching over 7 bases. Germline V gives CDR1 MNHEY, CDR2 SVGAGI. The CDR3 loop spans 12 amino acids. The V segment lost 5 bases and the J segment 11 bases; nucleotides outside the gene matches: 8. CDR3 amino acids: CASSQTGNRAFF. CDR3 DNA sequence: TGTGCCAGCAGTCAGACAGGGAATCGGGCTTTCTTT.

This clone was counted between two and nine times. CDR3 amino acids: CASSLAGTGYSRNTIYF. In DNA form, the CDR3 reads TGTGCCAGCAGCTTAGCGGGGACAGGTTACTCCCGAAACACCATATATTTT. The J gene is TRBJ1-3, the V gene TRBV7-9; 8 bases are a match to TRBD1. Trimming removed 0 bases from V and 5 bases from J; junction bases left unmatched: 9. This CDR3 has 17 residues. The germline CDR1 and CDR2 sequences are SEHNR and FQNEAQ (reference sequence).

The J gene is TRBJ1-5, the V gene TRBV6-5, with 7 positions matching TRBD1. The V segment lost 5 bases and the J segment 4 bases; nucleotides outside the gene matches: 8. Germline loops: CDR1 MNHEY, CDR2 SVGAGI. This CDR3 contains 15 residues. CDR3 amino acids: CASSKTGQLNQPQHF. In DNA, the CDR3 is TGTGCCAGCAGTAAAACGGGACAGCTTAATCAGCCCCAGCATTTT.

The rearrangement links TRBV12-3 or TRBV12-4 to TRBJ2-2; D gene ambiguous. V was cut by 4 bases and J by 6 bases, with 9 bases left in between. CDR3 length equals 13 residues. CDR3 residues: CASSSRLPGELFF. In DNA, the CDR3 is TGTGCCAGCAGTTCCAGGCTCCCCGGGGAGCTGTTTTTT.

The chain carries TRBV6-2 or TRBV6-3 and TRBJ2-1; 13 bases align to TRBD2. The CDR3 runs to 19 residues. J gave up 4 bases and V 2 bases, and 11 bases lay outside the gene matches. The V gene's germline CDR1 is MNHEY and CDR2 SVGEGT. As DNA, the CDR3 is TGTGCCAGCAGTTACCCTTTATCCCGGGGACTAGCGGGATACAATGAGCAGTTCTTC. Protein product: CASSYPLSRGLAGYNEQFF.

V gene TRBV19 combines with J gene TRBJ1-2, with D maybe TRBD1 (6 bases). CDR3 length: 14 residues. V was trimmed by 3 bases and J by 4 bases, leaving 12 bases between them. The V gene's germline CDR1 is LNHDA and CDR2 SQIVND (reference sequence). The CDR3 coding sequence is TGTGCCAGTAGTATCTGGACAGATGTCTATGGCTACACCTTC. Its translation is CASSIWTDVYGYTF.

The chain carries TRBV27 and TRBJ2-6; TRBD1 matches at 9 bases. The CDR3 runs 18 residues. Germline CDR1 MNHEY, CDR2 SMNVEV (reference sequence). Trimming cost V 10 bases and J 0 bases; bases outside gene matches: 13. The CDR3 here is CATLTGTGPSSGANVLTF. The CDR3, as DNA: TGTGCCACCCTTACCGGGACAGGGCCGAGCTCTGGGGCCAACGTCCTGACTTTC.

The chain combines TRBV28 with TRBJ1-2; the D is unclear. Germline assignment: CDR1 MDHEN and CDR2 SYDVKM. CDR3 length: 14 residues. Trimming removed 2 bases at V and 1 base at J, with 8 bases between. CDR3 bases: TGTGCCAGCAGTTTAGAACAGTATAACTATGGCTACACCTTC. This encodes CASSLEQYNYGYTF.

In nucleotides, the CDR3 is TGTGCCAGCAGCTCCCCCCCCCAGTACGAGCAGTACTTC. Residues: CASSSPPQYEQYF. The chain employs TRBV5-6 and TRBJ2-7; no reliable D call. The CDR3 has 13 amino acids. Trimming removed 3 bases at V and 4 bases at J, with 11 bases between. In germline, CDR1 is SGHDT, CDR2 YYEEEE.

V is TRBV27 and J is TRBJ2-5, with TRBD1 identical over 9 bases. Germline CDR1 and CDR2: MNHEY and SMNVEV (reference sequence). V lost 5 bases and J lost 5; bases outside the gene matches: 15. This CDR3 has 17 residues. As DNA, the CDR3 is TGTGCCAGCAGTCTCTCTCTCCCGGCGGGACAGGGTGAGACCCAGTACTTC. Translated: CASSLSLPAGQGETQYF.

The gene calls are TRBV5-1 and TRBJ2-6; the D gene is possibly TRBD1 (6 bases). This CDR3 has 16 amino acids. Germline V gives CDR1 SGHRS, CDR2 YFSETQ. V was pared by 2 bases and J by 2 bases, with 11 bases between. CDR3 protein: CASSFTGLTGANVLTF. CDR3 coding DNA: TGCGCCAGCAGCTTCACAGGGCTCACTGGGGCCAACGTCCTGACTTTC.

The chain couples TRBV29-1 to TRBJ2-5; 11 nucleotides line up with TRBD2. The length of the CDR3 is 15 residues. The J segment lost 5 bases and the V segment lost 4 bases, leaving 9 bases of the junction unmatched. Germline CDR1 and CDR2: SQVTM and ANQGSEA. The CDR3 DNA sequence: TGCAGCGTTGTTATAGCGGGAGGGCCGTGGGAGACCCAGTACTTC. This translates into CSVVIAGGPWETQYF.